A selection of T cell receptor beta chains follows, all from one sample in a study of blood T cells in healthy people across ages. Each CDR3 protein gets one entry after TCRdb re-called the 5' RACE reads with MiXCR. The table has 1.5 million or so distinct CDR3 sequences, 40% to 45% seen once. Sequenced input: blood. These receptors were obtained from a woman aged 18-29 years in good health. The conserved cysteine and the conserved F or W are not part of the CDR3 here. Each record gives: J gene, V gene, CDR3 protein.

>TRBJ1-5|TRBV25-1
ASSSGTGANQPQH
>TRBJ2-5|TRBV29-1
SVGGVLKETQY
>TRBJ2-5|TRBV9
ASSVGGLAGIQETQY
>TRBJ2-7|TRBV20-1
SAKSGSGLSSEQY
>TRBJ2-4|TRBV20-1
SARALGDLAKNIQY
>TRBJ1-1|TRBV12-3/TRBV12-4
ASSARQESAEAF
>TRBJ2-1|TRBV2
ASNLLENEQF
>TRBJ1-5|TRBV6-6
ASSQSGNTNQPQH
>TRBJ2-5|TRBV29-1
SVEFGGRRGTQY
>TRBJ2-7|TRBV4-3
ASSQDDRGNEQY
>TRBJ2-1|TRBV7-2
ASSLAPSGRTGQF
>TRBJ2-3|TRBV4-3
ASSPVPSGGVDTQY
>TRBJ2-7|TRBV27
ASSFRAGGDSYEQY
>TRBJ1-4|TRBV7-9
ASRMTGPHEKLF